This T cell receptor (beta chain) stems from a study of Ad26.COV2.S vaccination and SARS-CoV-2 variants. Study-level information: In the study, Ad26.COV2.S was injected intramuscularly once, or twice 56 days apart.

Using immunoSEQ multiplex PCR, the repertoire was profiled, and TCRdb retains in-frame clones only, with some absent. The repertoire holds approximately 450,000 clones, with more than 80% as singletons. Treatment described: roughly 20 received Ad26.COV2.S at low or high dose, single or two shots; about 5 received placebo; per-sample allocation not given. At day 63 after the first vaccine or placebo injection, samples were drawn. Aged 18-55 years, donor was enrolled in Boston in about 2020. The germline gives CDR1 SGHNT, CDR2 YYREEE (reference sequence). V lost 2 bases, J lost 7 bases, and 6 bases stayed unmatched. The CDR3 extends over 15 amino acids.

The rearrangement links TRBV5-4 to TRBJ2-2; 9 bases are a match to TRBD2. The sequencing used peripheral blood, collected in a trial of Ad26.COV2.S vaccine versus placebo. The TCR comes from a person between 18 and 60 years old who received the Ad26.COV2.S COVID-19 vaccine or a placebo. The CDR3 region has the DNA TGTGCCAGCAGCTTCCATAGCGGGAGTGGCGGGGAGCTGTTTTTT. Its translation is CASSFHSGSGGELFF.